These 21 T cell receptor beta chains were sequenced from one sample in a study of response to subunit inactivated influenza vaccine. In TCRdb, the RT-PCR reads were re-called with MiXCR into one record per CDR3 protein. The table shows about 520,000 distinct CDR3 sequences, with about 25% occurring only once. This specimen consisted of CD4+ T cells sorted from PBMCs, obtained 5 to 6 days after vaccination. These receptors were collected from a man aged 45 to 65 who received an inactivated influenza vaccine.

This clonotype has more than one count but fewer than ten. CDR3: CATSNMGGRRNYEQYF. The CDR3 DNA reads TGTGCCACCAGCAACATGGGGGGCAGGAGAAACTACGAGCAGTACTTC. The chain couples TRBV15 to TRBJ2-7; D is perhaps TRBD1 or TRBD2 (6 bases each). The CDR3 length is 16 residues. CDR1 LNHNV and CDR2 YYDKDF come from the germline V gene (reference sequence). V dropped 4 bases and J dropped 3 bases, with 19 bases sitting between them.

This chain links TRBV20-1 with TRBJ2-7; D possibly matches TRBD1 or TRBD2 (5 bases each). The CDR3 consists of 13 residues. The germline V gene encodes CDR1 DFQATT and CDR2 SNEGSKA (reference sequence). Between the trimmed V and J ends, which lost 4 bases and 2 bases, there was a span of 12 bases. CDR3 protein: CSATGTAAYEQYF. CDR3 nucleotides: TGCAGTGCTACAGGGACGGCAGCCTACGAGCAGTACTTC.

This clonotype was counted only a few times. The gene calls are TRBV28 and TRBJ2-1; 10 nucleotides agree with TRBD1. Unmatched junction bases numbered 8, after V lost 2 bases and J lost 7 bases. The CDR3 is made up of 16 amino acids. Per germline, CDR1 MDHEN and CDR2 SYDVKM. The CDR3 loop is CASSLRGTGVENEQFF. CDR3 DNA: TGTGCCAGCAGTTTACGCGGGACAGGGGTCGAGAATGAGCAGTTCTTC.

V and J are TRBV3-1 and TRBJ2-7, with 7 bases aligning to TRBD2. There are 17 residues in the CDR3. V lost 0 bases to trimming and J lost 6 bases; unmatched junction nucleotides: 14. Germline-derived CDR1 and CDR2 are LGHDT and YNNKEL (reference sequence). CDR3 in amino acids: CASSQDMRRRRGGEQYF. Here the CDR3 DNA reads TGTGCCAGCAGCCAAGATATGAGACGCCGGCGCGGGGGCGAGCAGTACTTC.

The chain combines TRBV15 with TRBJ2-3; tentatively, D is TRBD2 (7 bases). CDR1 and CDR2 (germline): LNHNV, YYDKDF (reference sequence). Trimming took 6 bases from V and 2 from J, leaving 12 bases between them. This CDR3 comprises 14 residues. The CDR3 DNA sequence: TGTGCCACCAGACAGGGAGGGGACACAGATACGCAGTATTTT. As protein: CATRQGGDTDTQYF. Using reference TRBV15 and TRBJ2-3 for the parts outside the CDR3, the full variable domain is DAMVIQNPRYQVTQFGKPVTLSCSQTLNHNVMYWYQQKSSQAPKLLFHYYDKDFNNEADTPDNFQSRRPNTSFCFLDIRSPGLGDTAMYLCATRQGGDTDTQYFGPGTRLTVL.

The chain combines TRBV28 with TRBJ1-1; D gene ambiguous. Between the trimmed V and J ends, which lost 8 bases and 7 bases, there was a span of 11 bases. Germline values: CDR1 MDHEN, CDR2 SYDVKM. The CDR3 is 11 amino acids. The CDR3 loop reads CASPPRLEAFF. The CDR3 DNA reads as TGTGCCAGCCCCCCCCGGCTTGAAGCTTTCTTT.

The rearrangement joins TRBV5-1 to TRBJ2-7, with 12 bases that match TRBD2. Germline values: CDR1 SGHRS, CDR2 YFSETQ. This CDR3 comprises 16 residues. Germline trimming cut 0 bases from V and 5 bases from J; bases unmatched to any gene: 6. CDR3 region: CASSLARTSGIDEQYF. CDR3 DNA: TGCGCCAGCAGCTTGGCCCGGACTAGCGGGATCGACGAGCAGTACTTC.

V gene TRBV20-1 combines with J gene TRBJ2-1; no clear D gene. V lost 4 bases, J lost 2 bases, and 9 bases lay in between. The CDR3 spans 13 residues. Germline V gives CDR1 DFQATT, CDR2 SNEGSKA (reference sequence). For the CDR3, the DNA is TGCAGTGCTACTCGAACAGCCTACAATGAGCAGTTCTTC. Protein product: CSATRTAYNEQFF.

The chain links TRBV9 to TRBJ2-1; D is uncertain. Looked up from germline, CDR1 is SGDLS and CDR2 is YYNGEE. V was pared by 0 bases and J by 4 bases, with 11 bases between. This CDR3 comprises 15 residues. The CDR3 nucleotides read TGTGCCAGCAGCGTAGGTTCAAACCTGTACAATGAGCAGTTCTTC. Protein product: CASSVGSNLYNEQFF.

This clonotype appeared many times. The chain joins TRBV20-1 to TRBJ2-5; D might be TRBD1 or TRBD2, each matching 5 bases. With 6 bases removed from V and 4 bases from J, the gap between germline ends came to 18 bases. From germline, CDR1 is DFQATT and CDR2 SNEGSKA (reference sequence). The CDR3 is 14 residues long. The DNA for the CDR3 is TGCAGTGCAAACTTGGGACGGTCTGCAGAGACCCAGTACTTC. It codes for CSANLGRSAETQYF.

There are a few counts of this clonotype. V is TRBV20-1 and J is TRBJ2-1, with TRBD2 as a possible D gene (6 bases). The length of the CDR3 is 12 residues. V was clipped by 3 bases and J by 5 bases, with 8 bases between them. CDR1 and CDR2 (germline): DFQATT, SNEGSKA (reference sequence). CDR3 sequence reads: CSASSSDNEQFF. CDR3 sequence (DNA): TGCAGTGCTAGTTCTAGCGACAATGAGCAGTTCTTC.

V and J are TRBV7-2 and TRBJ2-7; 12 bases agree with TRBD2. The CDR3 has 16 residues. Germline CDR1 and CDR2: SGHTA and FQGNSA. The V gene end was trimmed by 7 bases and the J gene end by 9 bases; junction bases not matched to a gene: 16. DNA of the CDR3: TGTGCCAGCAACCCAATAGGACTAGCGGGGTTATCCGGGCAGTACTTC. Amino acids: CASNPIGLAGLSGQYF. Full variable domain (rest looked up from reference TRBV7-2 and TRBJ2-7): GAGVSQSPSNKVTEKGKDVELRCDPISGHTALYWYRQSLGQGLEFLIYFQGNSAPDKSGLPSDRFSAERTGGSVSTLTIQRTQQEDSAVYLCASNPIGLAGLSGQYFGPGTRLTVT.

This sequence joins TRBV25-1 and TRBJ2-6, with D unresolved. CDR1 is MGHDK and CDR2 is SYGVNS in the germline V gene. The V and J ends lost 1 base and 0 bases respectively, with 19 bases between them. The length of the CDR3 is 20 residues. CDR3 DNA: TGTGCCAGCAGTGAATTTGTAGGGAACCGCTCACTCTCTGGGGCCAACGTCCTGACTTTC. Protein: CASSEFVGNRSLSGANVLTF.

The chain employs TRBV7-9 and TRBJ2-6; 7 nucleotides align to TRBD2. In germline, CDR1 is SEHNR, CDR2 FQNEAQ (reference sequence). Germline trimming cut 4 bases from V and 0 bases from J; bases unmatched to any gene: 6. The CDR3 has 17 residues. The CDR3 sequence: CASSSAGAISGANVLTF. CDR3 in DNA: TGTGCCAGCAGCTCTGCGGGAGCCATCTCTGGGGCCAACGTCCTGACTTTC.

The rearrangement joins TRBV20-1 to TRBJ2-5; 11 positions agree with TRBD2. Germline loops: CDR1 DFQATT, CDR2 SNEGSKA (reference sequence). This CDR3 comprises 16 residues. The V and J ends lost 5 bases and 0 bases, in that order; junction bases with no gene match: 8. CDR3 protein: CSALSALAGDQETQYF. The CDR3 nucleotides are TGCAGTGCTCTATCCGCACTAGCGGGAGACCAAGAGACCCAGTACTTC.

This clonotype was seen a few times. This chain connects TRBV5-1 to TRBJ2-3, with D unresolved. CDR1 and CDR2 (germline): SGHRS, YFSETQ. CDR3 length: 12 amino acids. The ends were cut back, 4 bases at V and 5 bases at J, with 8 bases in the middle. The CDR3 sequence is CASSQQLDTQYF. In DNA form, the CDR3 reads TGCGCCAGCAGCCAACAGTTAGATACGCAGTATTTT.

Many counts were recorded for this clonotype. This chain links TRBV4-2 with TRBJ2-1; 16 bases are a match to TRBD2. The CDR3 extends over 18 amino acids. Looked up from germline, CDR1 is LGHNA and CDR2 is YNFKEQ. The trim removed 2 bases at V and 4 bases at J, leaving 5 bases unmatched. The CDR3 DNA reads TGTGCCAGCAGCCAATCGGGACTAGCGGGAGGGCCTTACAATGAGCAGTTCTTC. It specifies CASSQSGLAGGPYNEQFF.

This chain uses TRBV20-1 with TRBJ1-2; TRBD1 might be the D (6 bases). Per the germline V gene, CDR1 is DFQATT and CDR2 is SNEGSKA (reference sequence). This CDR3 is built from 15 residues. V was clipped by 0 bases and J by 8 bases, with 19 bases between them. The CDR3 bases are TGCAGTGCTAGAGAGTTGACAGGACGAACTATGGGCTACACCTTC. Its translation is CSARELTGRTMGYTF.

This clonotype was counted many times. The chain is built from TRBV4-2 and TRBJ2-7; 12 nucleotides agree with TRBD2. CDR3 size: 14 residues. CDR1 LGHNA and CDR2 YNFKEQ come from the germline V gene. The V gene end was trimmed by 0 bases and the J gene end by 10 bases; junction bases not matched to a gene: 4. The CDR3 spells CASSQDRTSGVQYF. The CDR3 coding sequence is TGTGCCAGCAGCCAAGACCGGACTAGCGGGGTCCAGTACTTC.

This clonotype showed up just a few times. The CDR3 nucleotides read TGTGCCAGCAGTGAAGAGCCGACTAGTCGAAATGAGCAGTTCTTC. It translates to CASSEEPTSRNEQFF. J is TRBJ2-1 and V is TRBV6-1; possible D gene TRBD2, 6 bases. Germline lookup yields CDR1 MNHNS and CDR2 SASEGT. The CDR3 has 15 residues. The ends were cut back, 1 base at V and 7 bases at J, with 14 bases in the middle.

This chain links TRBV6-1 with TRBJ2-1, with 16 nucleotides matching TRBD2. With V trimmed by 4 bases and J by 8 bases, 2 bases remained unmatched. CDR1 and CDR2 (germline): MNHNS, SASEGT. The CDR3 is made up of 15 amino acids. CDR3 loop: CASSVGLAGGDEQFF. CDR3 coding DNA: TGTGCCAGCAGTGTGGGACTAGCGGGAGGGGATGAGCAGTTCTTC.